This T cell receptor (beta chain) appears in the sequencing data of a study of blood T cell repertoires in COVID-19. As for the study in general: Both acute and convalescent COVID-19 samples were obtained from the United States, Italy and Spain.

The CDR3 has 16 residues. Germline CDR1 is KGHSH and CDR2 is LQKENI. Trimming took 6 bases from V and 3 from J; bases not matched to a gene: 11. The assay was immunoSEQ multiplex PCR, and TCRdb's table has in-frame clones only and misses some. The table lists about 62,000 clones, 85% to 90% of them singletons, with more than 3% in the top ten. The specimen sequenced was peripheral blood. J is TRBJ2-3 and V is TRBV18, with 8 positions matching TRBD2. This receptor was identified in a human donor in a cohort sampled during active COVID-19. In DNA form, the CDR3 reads TGTGCCAGCTCCCGGGGGACTAGTTTCGAAACAGATACGCAGTATTTT. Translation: CASSRGTSFETDTQYF.